This TCR beta chain was observed in a study of beta chain features in type 1 diabetes. Findings of the study overall: HLA effects on TCRB rearrangement stayed unresolved here.

Concerning this clone itself: Its specificity is unknown.

V dropped 1 base and J dropped 4; count of bases not matched to a gene: 6. CDR3 length: 15 residues. Per germline, CDR1 LGHNA and CDR2 YSLEER. Reverse transcription of all isolated RNA meant that expressed TCRB transcripts were sequenced. The repertoire was sequenced with immunoSEQ multiplex PCR; TCRdb's copy has only in-frame clones and lacks some. The sample records some 150,000 clones, 6.9% being singletons. This sequence joins TRBV4-3 and TRBJ1-1, with 7 bases lining up with TRBD1. The sequence was obtained from a woman aged 30 to 39 in good health. Sequenced material: central memory CD4+ T cells from blood. The chain's CDR3 is CASSQATGVGTEAFF. The CDR3 DNA reads as TGCGCCAGCAGCCAAGCTACAGGGGTGGGCACTGAAGCTTTCTTT.